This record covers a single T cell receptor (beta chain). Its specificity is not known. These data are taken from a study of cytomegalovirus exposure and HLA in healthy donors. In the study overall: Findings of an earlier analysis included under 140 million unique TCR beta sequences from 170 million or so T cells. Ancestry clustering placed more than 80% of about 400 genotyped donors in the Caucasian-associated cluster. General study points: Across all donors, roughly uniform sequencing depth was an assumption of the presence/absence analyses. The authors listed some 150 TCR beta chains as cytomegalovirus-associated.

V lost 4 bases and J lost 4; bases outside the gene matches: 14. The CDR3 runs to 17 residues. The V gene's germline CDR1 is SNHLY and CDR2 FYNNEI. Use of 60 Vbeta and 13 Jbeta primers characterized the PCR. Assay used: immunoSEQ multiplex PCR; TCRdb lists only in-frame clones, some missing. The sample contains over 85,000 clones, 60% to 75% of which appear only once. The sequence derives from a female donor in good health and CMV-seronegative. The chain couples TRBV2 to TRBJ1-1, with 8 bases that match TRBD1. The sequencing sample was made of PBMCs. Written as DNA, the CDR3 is TGTGCCAGCAGTGTTGAAAGGCAGGGGGCGATTTTCACTGAAGCTTTCTTT. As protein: CASSVERQGAIFTEAFF.